A selection of T cell receptor beta chains follows, all from one sample in a study of T cell changes during pregnancy in multiple sclerosis. The method was immunoSEQ multiplex PCR; TCRdb's version includes in-frame clones alone and lacks a portion of them. The table lists around 130,000 clones, over 85% of them singletons, with approximately 6.2% in the top ten. Sequencing was performed on peripheral blood, taken before pregnancy. The receptors derive from a female donor with multiple sclerosis, enrolled in a pregnancy study. The CDR3 runs from the conserved cysteine through the conserved F or W. The order of the fields is D gene, J gene, V gene, clone size, CDR3 protein, CDR3 DNA. A D gene is named only where the DNA matches it firmly. A row's size may be missing; if present it is once, few, many or a size class.

>.|TRBJ1-2|TRBV28|.
CASSPQGLHYGYTF
TGTGCCAGCAGTCCACAGGGCTTGCACTATGGCTACACCTTC
>TRBD1|TRBJ1-2|TRBV11-1|once
CASSIGQGYGYTF
TGTGCCAGCAGCATCGGACAGGGCTATGGCTACACCTTC
>TRBD1|TRBJ1-6|TRBV7-9|.
CASSLRQGKGMRNSPLHF
TGTGCCAGCAGCTTGAGACAGGGGAAGGGAATGAGGAATTCACCCCTCCACTTT
>.|TRBJ2-5|TRBV10-3|.
CAISEGHTEETQYF
TGTGCCATCAGTGAGGGACACACAGAAGAGACCCAGTACTTC
>TRBD1|TRBJ1-2|TRBV30|.
CASFGEGDRGPDGYTF
TGTGCCTCCTTCGGAGAAGGCGACAGGGGGCCGGATGGCTACACCTTC
>TRBD1|TRBJ2-6|TRBV7-3|.
CASSPRTGRGANVLTF
TGTGCCAGCAGCCCACGGACAGGGCGCGGGGCCAACGTCCTGACTTTC
>.|TRBJ1-2|TRBV18|.
CASSPGKYNGATGYGYTF
TGTGCCAGCTCACCAGGGAAGTACAATGGGGCCACGGGCTATGGCTACACCTTC
>.|TRBJ1-1|TRBV6-6|.
CASSSPKTVNTEAFF
TGTGCCAGCAGTTCGCCCAAAACAGTGAACACTGAAGCTTTCTTT
>TRBD1|TRBJ1-4|TRBV5-5|.
CASSRSDRGHEKLFF
TGTGCCAGCAGCCGGTCGGACAGGGGGCATGAAAAACTGTTTTTT
>TRBD2|TRBJ2-7|TRBV7-9|once
CASSSTSGATYEQYF
TGTGCCAGCAGCTCGACTAGCGGGGCTACTTACGAGCAGTACTTC
>.|TRBJ2-5|TRBV19|once
CASSSTGIPETQYF
TGTGCCAGTAGTTCCACAGGGATTCCAGAGACCCAGTACTTC
>.|TRBJ2-3|TRBV6-1|.
CASSGLSGGPTDTQYF
TGTGCCAGCAGTGGACTCTCGGGGGGCCCGACAGATACGCAGTATTTT
>.|TRBJ2-7|TRBV20-1|.
CSAKQVYEQYF
TGCAGTGCTAAACAGGTTTACGAGCAGTACTTC
>.|TRBJ2-5|TRBV6-5|.
CASSYVRGRETQYF
TGTGCCAGCAGTTACGTCCGAGGAAGAGAGACCCAGTACTTC
>TRBD1|TRBJ1-3|TRBV9|.
CASSLLGQSGNTIYF
TGTGCCAGCAGCCTACTGGGACAGTCTGGAAACACCATATATTTT
>.|TRBJ1-5|TRBV2|.
CASSDRVRQPQHF
TGTGCCAGCAGTGACAGGGTACGCCAGCCCCAGCATTTT
>.|TRBJ2-2|TRBV27|.
CASSLSSSGAGELFF
TGTGCCAGCAGTTTATCGAGTTCAGGGGCCGGGGAGCTGTTTTTT
>TRBD2|TRBJ2-1|TRBV6-1|.
CASSVGGGGYNEQFF
TGTGCCAGCAGTGTAGGCGGGGGGGGCTACAATGAGCAGTTCTTC
>TRBD2|TRBJ2-2|TRBV5-4|.
CASSPGGAPGELFF
TGTGCCAGCAGCCCGGGGGGGGCGCCCGGGGAGCTGTTTTTT
>TRBD2|TRBJ2-3|TRBV6-1|.
CASSESWTSGGTDTQYF
TGTGCCAGCAGTGAATCGTGGACTAGCGGGGGCACAGATACGCAGTATTTT
>TRBD2|TRBJ2-1|TRBV27|.
CASSLLGSGSYNEQFF
TGTGCCAGCAGTTTATTAGGTAGCGGGTCCTACAATGAGCAGTTCTTC
>TRBD2|TRBJ2-1|TRBV6-6|.
CASSYRLADYNEQFF
TGTGCCAGCAGTTATCGACTAGCGGATTACAATGAGCAGTTCTTC
>TRBD1|TRBJ1-4|TRBV11-2|.
CASSPGDRGREKLFF
TGTGCCAGCAGCCCCGGGGACAGGGGAAGAGAAAAACTGTTTTTT
>TRBD1|TRBJ1-2|TRBV19|.
CASSPRDRGYGYTF
TGTGCCAGTAGTCCGAGGGACAGGGGCTATGGCTACACCTTC
>TRBD2|TRBJ2-3|TRBV7-9|.
CASSFTILAGTTDTQYF
TGTGCCAGCAGCTTTACCATTTTAGCGGGGACCACAGATACGCAGTATTTT
>.|TRBJ2-7|TRBV4-2|.
CASSRDTAYEQYF
TGTGCCAGCAGCCGGGACACCGCCTACGAGCAGTACTTC
>TRBD2|TRBJ2-2|TRBV30|.
CAWSRGLAGNTGELFF
TGTGCCTGGAGTAGAGGACTAGCGGGAAACACCGGGGAGCTGTTTTTT
>.|TRBJ2-7|TRBV7-7|.
CACPRQAVYEQYF
TGTGCCTGCCCCCGACAGGCCGTTTACGAGCAGTACTTC
>.|TRBJ1-5|TRBV2|.
CASSEDRQGNQPQHF
TGTGCCAGCAGTGAAGATCGCCAGGGCAATCAGCCCCAGCATTTT
>TRBD1|TRBJ2-7|TRBV27|.
CASSFRDRVILGEQYF
TGTGCCAGCAGCTTCCGGGACAGGGTGATTCTGGGCGAGCAGTACTTC
>TRBD2|TRBJ2-1|TRBV5-1|.
CASSLRASGRWNEQFF
TGCGCCAGCAGCTTGAGGGCTAGCGGGAGGTGGAATGAGCAGTTCTTC
>.|TRBJ1-5|TRBV6-5|.
CAVNHRDGQPQHF
TGTGCCGTCAACCACAGGGACGGGCAGCCCCAGCATTTT
>.|TRBJ2-3|TRBV6-1|.
CASKGRVTTDTQYF
TGTGCCAGCAAGGGCAGGGTGACCACAGATACGCAGTATTTT
>TRBD2|TRBJ2-7|TRBV28|.
CASLSPGGRSYEQYF
TGTGCCAGCCTTTCTCCGGGGGGACGATCCTACGAGCAGTACTTC
>TRBD1|TRBJ2-7|TRBV5-1|few
CASSARTGGEEQYF
TGCGCCAGCAGCGCCCGGACAGGGGGAGAGGAGCAGTACTTC
>.|TRBJ1-2|TRBV6-1|once
CASSDGLAGRYGYTF
TGTGCCAGCAGTGACGGCCTGGCAGGCCGGTATGGCTACACCTTC
>.|TRBJ1-1|TRBV29-1|.
CSVEVSPNTEAFF
TGCAGCGTTGAAGTCTCCCCGAACACTGAAGCTTTCTTT
>.|TRBJ1-1|TRBV27|.
CASSLFVSLRGATEAFF
TGTGCCAGCAGTTTATTCGTTTCTTTGCGGGGGGCCACTGAAGCTTTCTTT
>TRBD1|TRBJ2-7|TRBV7-9|.
CASSRTGGASYEQYF
TGTGCCAGCAGCAGAACAGGGGGCGCCTCCTACGAGCAGTACTTC
>.|TRBJ1-3|TRBV7-2|once
CASSLVRSSGNTIYF
TGTGCCAGCAGCTTAGTCAGATCTTCTGGAAACACCATATATTTT